This TCR beta chain is drawn from a study of blood T cell repertoires in COVID-19. Turning to the study itself: Both acute and convalescent COVID-19 samples were obtained from the United States, Italy and Spain. PBMCs, B-cell-depleted T cells, or T cells provided the cDNA or gDNA that made up the material.

Per the authors' pipeline: Estimates of nucleated cell counts were drawn from the amplification of reference gene primers. The assay was immunoSEQ multiplex PCR, and TCRdb's table has in-frame clones only and misses some. D and trimming come from the DNA, and the V and J calls and clone size come from that table. The table records a few hundred thousand clones, 70% to 85% of them present only once. This CDR3 has 14 amino acids. Deletions cut 7 bases from V and 2 bases from J, with 13 bases between. The germline V gene encodes CDR1 MDHEN and CDR2 SYDVKM. This chain joins TRBV28 and TRBJ2-3; D might be TRBD2 (6 bases). This sequence originates from a man aged 50-60 years with active or convalescent COVID-19. The sequenced material came from peripheral blood. The CDR3 sequence is CASTLGGFTDTQYF. The CDR3 DNA is TGTGCCAGCACCCTGGGGGGATTCACAGATACGCAGTATTTT.